One sample yielded the 13 T cell receptor beta chains listed below, sequenced in a study of OX40 agonist ivuxolimab in advanced cancers. TCRdb's table, derived via immunoSEQ multiplex PCR, lists solely in-frame clones and lacks some. Of 55,000 to 75,000 clones in the sample, 85% were seen once. Sequencing was performed on CD4+ or CD8+ T cells sorted from blood, taken in a trial of the OX40 agonist ivuxolimab. Source of these receptors: an adult with an advanced solid tumor such as melanoma, head and neck, liver or kidney cancer.

V usage is TRBV7-2 and J usage is TRBJ2-7; D remains ambiguous. CDR1 and CDR2 (germline): SGHTA, FQGNSA. The CDR3 runs 13 residues. V dropped 6 bases and J dropped 3 bases, with 12 bases sitting between them. The DNA for the CDR3 is TGTGCCAGCAGTCCCGGGTACAACTACGAGCAGTACGTC. Translation: CASSPGYNYEQYV.

The rearrangement links TRBV27 to TRBJ2-3, with D tentatively TRBD1 (5 bases). CDR3 length equals 14 residues. Trimming cost V 6 bases and J 0 bases, with 10 bases left between them. Germline CDR1 reads MNHEY; CDR2 reads SMNVEV (reference sequence). This CDR3 reads CASRSRVSTDTQYF. Here the CDR3 DNA reads TGTGCCAGCAGGTCCAGGGTCAGCACAGATACGCAGTATTTT.

The rearrangement joins TRBV5-1 to TRBJ2-1, with TRBD2 matching over 7 bases. Germline CDR1 is SGHRS and CDR2 is YFSETQ. Trimming cost V 5 bases and J 0 bases; bases outside gene matches: 5. The CDR3 runs to 15 residues. In nucleotides, the CDR3 is TGCGCCAGCAGGAGAACTAGCGACTCCTACAATGAGCAGTTCTTC. This translates into CASRRTSDSYNEQFF.

This clone was observed a few times. This chain connects TRBV14 to TRBJ1-1; D is possibly TRBD1 (6 bases). Germline V gene lookup returns CDR1 SGHDN and CDR2 FVKESK. This CDR3 is 14 amino acids long. Trimming left V 0 bases short and J 6 bases short, with 11 bases between. The CDR3 DNA reads TGTGCCAGCAGCCAAGAACAGGGTTCTCCTGAAGCTTTCTTT. It is translated as CASSQEQGSPEAFF.

The chain uses TRBV7-8 and TRBJ2-7; D may be TRBD1 (6 bases). CDR1 SGHVS and CDR2 FQNEAQ come from the germline V gene. V was cut by 5 bases and J by 0 bases, with 14 bases left in between. The CDR3 length is 15 residues. The CDR3 sequence: CASSPRQGPSYEQYF. The CDR3 DNA sequence: TGTGCCAGCAGCCCTCGGCAGGGGCCCTCCTACGAGCAGTACTTC.

This chain uses TRBV19 with TRBJ2-2; D could derive from TRBD1 or TRBD2 (6 bases each). The CDR3 spans 14 residues. V was clipped by 9 bases and J by 4 bases, with 15 bases between them. CDR1 and CDR2 (germline): LNHDA, SQIVND (reference sequence). The CDR3 DNA follows: TGTGCCAGCGAACGGGGGCGGCTCACCGGGGAGCTGTTTTTT. Protein product: CASERGRLTGELFF.

The rearrangement uses TRBV27 and TRBJ2-1; 13 nucleotides line up with TRBD2. J was trimmed by 7 bases and V by 6 bases; bases with no gene match: 0. The germline gives CDR1 MNHEY, CDR2 SMNVEV (reference sequence). The CDR3 sequence is 13 residues long. The CDR3 region is CASRLAGGNEQFF. The CDR3 DNA reads TGTGCCAGCAGACTAGCGGGGGGGAATGAGCAGTTCTTC.

The V call is TRBV5-4, the J call TRBJ1-4; D perhaps matches TRBD1 (5 bases). This CDR3 spans 15 amino acids. V was cut by 1 base and J by 8 bases, with 15 bases left in between. The germline V gene encodes CDR1 SGHNT and CDR2 YYREEE (reference sequence). DNA for the CDR3: TGTGCCAGCAGCTTGCGGGGACGGGAGGGGGAAAAACTGTTTTTT. It specifies CASSLRGREGEKLFF.

The rearrangement uses TRBV2 and TRBJ2-5; TRBD2 aligns across 7 bases. Trimming took 5 bases from V and 11 from J; bases not matched to a gene: 11. The germline CDR1 and CDR2 sequences are SNHLY and FYNNEI. The CDR3 consists of 13 residues. This chain's CDR3 is CASSRKEGGLQYF. For the CDR3, the DNA is TGTGCCAGCAGTAGGAAGGAGGGAGGGCTGCAGTACTTC. Full variable domain (rest looked up from reference TRBV2 and TRBJ2-5): EPEVTQTPSHQVTQMGQEVILRCVPISNHLYFYWYRQILGQKVEFLVSFYNNEISEKSEIFDDQFSVERPDGSNFTLKIRSTKLEDSAMYFCASSRKEGGLQYFGPGTRLLVL.

The chain recombines TRBV19 with TRBJ1-5; D unclear. Between the trimmed V and J ends, which lost 3 bases and 6 bases, there was a span of 3 bases. Germline V CDR1 and CDR2: LNHDA, SQIVND (reference sequence). CDR3 size: 11 residues. CDR3 protein: CASSIGQPQHF. In DNA, the CDR3 is TGTGCCAGTAGTATCGGTCAGCCCCAGCATTTT.

The rearrangement joins TRBV18 to TRBJ2-7; D unclear. The ends were cut back, 0 bases at V and 6 bases at J, with 12 bases in the middle. The CDR3 spans 14 residues. Germline CDR1 KGHSH, CDR2 LQKENI. CDR3 nucleotide sequence: TGTGCCAGCTCACCACCGGCTCGCCCATCCGAGCAGTACTTC. It translates to CASSPPARPSEQYF.

CDR3 nucleotides: TGTGCCAGTAGTGGCATCGGCGGGAGTGGTGAGACCCAGTACTTC. Its translation is CASSGIGGSGETQYF. The chain links TRBV19 to TRBJ2-5; 7 bases fit TRBD2. The V gene end was trimmed by 5 bases and the J gene end by 5 bases; junction bases not matched to a gene: 11. The germline CDR1 and CDR2 sequences are LNHDA and SQIVND (reference sequence). This CDR3 contains 15 residues.

V usage is TRBV18 and J usage is TRBJ1-5; D gene unclear. Trimming left V 2 bases short and J 3 bases short, with 11 bases between. The CDR3 consists of 15 residues. The germline CDR1 and CDR2 sequences are KGHSH and LQKENI. The CDR3 loop reads CASSPSQRNNQPQHF. The CDR3 DNA reads as TGTGCCAGCTCACCATCCCAGCGCAACAATCAGCCCCAGCATTTT. Full variable domain (rest looked up from reference TRBV18 and TRBJ1-5): NAGVMQNPRHLVRRRGQEARLRCSPMKGHSHVYWYRQLPEEGLKFMVYLQKENIIDESGMPKERFSAEFPKEGPSILRIQQVVRGDSAAYFCASSPSQRNNQPQHFGDGTRLSIL.